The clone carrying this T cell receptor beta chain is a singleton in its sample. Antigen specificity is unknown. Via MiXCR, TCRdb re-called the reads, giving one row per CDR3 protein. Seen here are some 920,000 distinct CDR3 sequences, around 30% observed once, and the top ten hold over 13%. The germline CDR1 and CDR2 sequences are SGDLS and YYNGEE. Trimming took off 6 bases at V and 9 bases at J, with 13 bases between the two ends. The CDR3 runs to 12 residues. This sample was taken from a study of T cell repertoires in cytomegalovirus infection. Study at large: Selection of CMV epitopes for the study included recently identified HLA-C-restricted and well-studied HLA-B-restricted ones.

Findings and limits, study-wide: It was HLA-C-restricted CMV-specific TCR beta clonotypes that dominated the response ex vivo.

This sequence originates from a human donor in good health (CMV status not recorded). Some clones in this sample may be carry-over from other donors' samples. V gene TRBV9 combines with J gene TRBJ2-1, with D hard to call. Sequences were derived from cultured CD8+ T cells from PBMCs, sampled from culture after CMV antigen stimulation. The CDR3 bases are TGTGCCAGCATCAAGACTCTGGGTGAGCAGTTCTTC. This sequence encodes CASIKTLGEQFF.